This T cell receptor (beta chain) was documented in a study of shared clonotypes between healthy human individuals. The method was immunoSEQ multiplex PCR; TCRdb's version includes in-frame clones alone and lacks a portion of them. The table records hundreds of thousands of clones, roughly 73% of them present only once. This clone was seen only once. The CDR3 runs 12 residues. The germline V gene encodes CDR1 MNHNY and CDR2 SVGAGI (reference sequence). The ends were cut back, 2 bases at V and 6 bases at J, with 7 bases in the middle. This clonotype originated in a woman in her twenties or thirties in good health. The chain recombines TRBV6-6 with TRBJ1-1; D perhaps matches TRBD1 (6 bases). What was sequenced was memory CD4+ T cells sorted from blood. Subset: CD45RA-negative fraction. The CDR3 spells CASSYGQPEAFF. CDR3 in DNA: TGTGCCAGCAGTTACGGACAGCCTGAAGCTTTCTTT.